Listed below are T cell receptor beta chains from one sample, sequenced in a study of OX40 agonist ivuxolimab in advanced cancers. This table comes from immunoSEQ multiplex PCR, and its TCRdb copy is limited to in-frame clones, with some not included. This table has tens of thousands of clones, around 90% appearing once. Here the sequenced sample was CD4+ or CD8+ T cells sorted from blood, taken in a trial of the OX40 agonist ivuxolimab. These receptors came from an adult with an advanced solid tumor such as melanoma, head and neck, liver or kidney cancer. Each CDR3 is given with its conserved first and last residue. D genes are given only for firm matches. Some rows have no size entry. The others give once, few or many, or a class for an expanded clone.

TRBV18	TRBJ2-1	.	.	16	TGTGCCAGCTCACCACCGAACCGGGGCTACTACAATGAGCAGTTCTTC	CASSPPNRGYYNEQFF
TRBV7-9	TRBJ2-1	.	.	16	TGTGCCAGCAGCTATGATAGACAGTGGGAATCCAATGAGCAGTTCTTC	CASSYDRQWESNEQFF
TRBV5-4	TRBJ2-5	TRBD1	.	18	TGTGCCAGCAGCCGGACCATCAACTCCCGGACAGGGATGGGAGAGCAGTACTTC	CASSRTINSRTGMGEQYF
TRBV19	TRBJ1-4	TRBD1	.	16	TGTGCCAGTAGTAAGGATAGGGGGACAGGGGATGAAAAACTGTTTTTT	CASSKDRGTGDEKLFF
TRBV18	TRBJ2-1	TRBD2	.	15	TGTGCCAGCTCACCTACTAGCGGGGTGTACAATGAGCAGTTCTTC	CASSPTSGVYNEQFF
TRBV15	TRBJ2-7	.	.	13	TGTGCCACCAGCAGAGACTCCACTGGCGAGCAGTACTTC	CATSRDSTGEQYF
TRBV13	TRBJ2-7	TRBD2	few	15	TGTGCCAGCAGCTTGGGACTAGCGGGAACGCGTGAGCAGTACTTC	CASSLGLAGTREQYF
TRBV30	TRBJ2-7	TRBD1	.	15	TGTGCCTGGAGTGTACGGGACAGGGGGCTGTACGAGCAGTACTTC	CAWSVRDRGLYEQYF
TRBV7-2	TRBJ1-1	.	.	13	TGTGCCAGCACCTTCGTAGGGGGGACTGAAGCTTTCTTT	CASTFVGGTEAFF
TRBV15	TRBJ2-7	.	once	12	TGTGCCACCAGCAGCGAGGGGGTCTGGCAGTACTTC	CATSSEGVWQYF
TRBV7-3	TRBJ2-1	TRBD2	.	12	TGTGCCAGCAGCTTACGGGGGGGTGAGCAGTTCTTC	CASSLRGGEQFF
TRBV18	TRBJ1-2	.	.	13	TGTGCCAGCTCACCACCGGGGTTGGGAGGCTACACCTTC	CASSPPGLGGYTF
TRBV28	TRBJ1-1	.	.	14	TGTGCCAGCAGTTTGGGAGGGGTTGGAACTGAAGCTTTCTTT	CASSLGGVGTEAFF
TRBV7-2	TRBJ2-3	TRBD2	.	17	TGTGCCAGCAGCCCTATAACTAGCGGGAGGGCGACAGATACGCAGTATTTT	CASSPITSGRATDTQYF
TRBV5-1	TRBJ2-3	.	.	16	TGCGCCAGCAGCTTGGCCCAGGGCGGGGGCACAGATACGCAGTATTTT	CASSLAQGGGTDTQYF
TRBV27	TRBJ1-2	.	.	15	TGTGCCAGCAGTTTATCCGCATTCCCGCGGTATGGCTACACCTTC	CASSLSAFPRYGYTF
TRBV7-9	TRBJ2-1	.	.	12	TGTGCCAGCAGCCCTAACAGCAATGAGCAGTTCTTC	CASSPNSNEQFF
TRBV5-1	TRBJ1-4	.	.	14	TGCGCCAGCAGCTTCGATTCCCCGAGGGAAAAACTGTTTTTT	CASSFDSPREKLFF
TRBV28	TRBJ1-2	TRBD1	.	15	TGTGCCAGCAGAACCGGGACAGGGTCGAACTATGGCTACACCTTC	CASRTGTGSNYGYTF
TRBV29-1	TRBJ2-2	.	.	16	TGCAGCGTTGAAAAGGGGACAATCGCGAACACCGGGGAGCTGTTTTTT	CSVEKGTIANTGELFF
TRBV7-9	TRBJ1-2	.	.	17	TGTGCCAGCAGCTCACCAGACACCTGGACAGATAACTATGGCTACACCTTC	CASSSPDTWTDNYGYTF
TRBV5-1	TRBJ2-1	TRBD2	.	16	TGCGCCAGCAGCTTGGGCGGGACTAGCCTTGGGGGTGAGCAGTTCTTC	CASSLGGTSLGGEQFF
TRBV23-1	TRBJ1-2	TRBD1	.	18	TGCGCCAGCAGTCAAGGCGGGACAGGGGTAAGGTACGCCTATGGCTACACCTTC	CASSQGGTGVRYAYGYTF
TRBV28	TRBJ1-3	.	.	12	TGTGCCAGCAGTACCTCTGGAAACACCATATATTTT	CASSTSGNTIYF
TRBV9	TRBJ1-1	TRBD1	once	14	TGTGCCAGCAGCCCTTACGGAGGACAGGGGGAAGCTTTCTTT	CASSPYGGQGEAFF
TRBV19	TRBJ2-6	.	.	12	TGTGCCTCGGGCGCTGGGGCCAACGTCCTGACTTTC	CASGAGANVLTF
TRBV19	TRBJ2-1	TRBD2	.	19	TGTGCCAGTAGTATAGTGCTAGCGGGAGGGCCGTTCTCCTACAATGAGCAGTTCTTC	CASSIVLAGGPFSYNEQFF
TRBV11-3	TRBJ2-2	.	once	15	TGTGCCAGCAGCCCAGAACCCACGGGTATCGGGGAGCTGTTTTTT	CASSPEPTGIGELFF
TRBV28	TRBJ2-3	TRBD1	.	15	TGTGCCAGCAATGGGGGGACAGGGCTCCTTCATACGCAGTATTTT	CASNGGTGLLHTQYF
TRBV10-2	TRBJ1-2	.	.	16	TGCGCCAGCAGTGAGAAAGCAGGACCTGGATCCCGTGGCTACACCTTC	CASSEKAGPGSRGYTF
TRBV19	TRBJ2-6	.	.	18	TGTGCCAGTAGTAGGGGGGGGCTCCCCAACTCTGGGGCCAACGTCCTGACTTTC	CASSRGGLPNSGANVLTF
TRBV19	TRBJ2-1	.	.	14	TGTGCCAGTAGTATAGGGACAGCCTACAATGAGCAGTTCTTC	CASSIGTAYNEQFF
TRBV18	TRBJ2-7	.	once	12	TGTGCCAGCTCACCCGCCTCGAGGGAGCAGTACTTC	CASSPASREQYF
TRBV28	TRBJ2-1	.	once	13	TGTGCCAGCAGTCGAGGGCGCGGCAATGAGCAGTTCTTC	CASSRGRGNEQFF
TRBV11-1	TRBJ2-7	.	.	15	TGTGCCAGCAGCTTAAGGGGGACACTTGCCTACGAGCAGTACTTC	CASSLRGTLAYEQYF
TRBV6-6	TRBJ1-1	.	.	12	TGTGCCAGCACCTACCCGGGTTCTGAAGCTTTCTTT	CASTYPGSEAFF
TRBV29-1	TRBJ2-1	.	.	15	TGCAGCGTCCCCCAGAGGGCGGGGTCTTACAATGAGCAGTTCTTC	CSVPQRAGSYNEQFF
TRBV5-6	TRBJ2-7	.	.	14	TGTGCCAGTCGCGAACGGGAGTCAGGGGGTGAGCAGTACTTC	CASRERESGGEQYF
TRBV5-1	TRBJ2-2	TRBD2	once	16	TGCGCCAGCAGCTTGCTAGCGGGAGAAGGCACCGGGGAGCTGTTTTTT	CASSLLAGEGTGELFF
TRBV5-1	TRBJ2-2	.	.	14	TGCGCCAGCTCTATGGCGGGCAACACCGGGGAGCTGTTTTTT	CASSMAGNTGELFF
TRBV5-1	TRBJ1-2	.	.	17	TGCGCCAGCAGCTTGGGAGGTGACAGCGAGACTAACTATGGCTACACCTTC	CASSLGGDSETNYGYTF
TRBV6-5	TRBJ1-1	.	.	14	TGTGCCAGCAGTTCTCGACGGCAGAACACTGAAGCTTTCTTT	CASSSRRQNTEAFF
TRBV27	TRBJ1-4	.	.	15	TGTGCCACCCGAAGGTGGAGGGACCCGGGTGAAAAACTGTTTTTT	CATRRWRDPGEKLFF
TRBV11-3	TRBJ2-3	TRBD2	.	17	TGTGCCAGCAGCCGGACCCGAGGACTAGCGGGGGGGGATACGCAGTATTTT	CASSRTRGLAGGDTQYF
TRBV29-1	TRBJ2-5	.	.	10	TGCAGCGTTGCTGTGGAGACCCAGTACTTC	CSVAVETQYF
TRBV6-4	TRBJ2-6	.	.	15	TGTGCCAGCAGACCAGAGGGTTCTGGGGCCAACGTCCTGACTTTC	CASRPEGSGANVLTF
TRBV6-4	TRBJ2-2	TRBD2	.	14	TGTGCCAGCCCGGGACTAGCGAACACCGGGGAGCTGTTTTTT	CASPGLANTGELFF
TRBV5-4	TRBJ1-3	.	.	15	TGTGCCAGCAGCCGGGACTTTAGCTCTGGAAACACCATATATTTT	CASSRDFSSGNTIYF
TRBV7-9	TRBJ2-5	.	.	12	TGTGCCAGCAGCTTAGTGGGAGAGACCCAGTACTTC	CASSLVGETQYF
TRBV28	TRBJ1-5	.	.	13	TGTGCCAGCAGTTCGACTGATACTCAGCCCCAGCATTTT	CASSSTDTQPQHF
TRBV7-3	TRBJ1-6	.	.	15	TGTGCCAGCAGCTTAGATCGGGGTCGTAATTCACCCCTCCACTTT	CASSLDRGRNSPLHF
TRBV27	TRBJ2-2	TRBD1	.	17	TGTGCCAGCAGTCCTCTATTCGACAGGGTAAAGACCGGGGAGCTGTTTTTT	CASSPLFDRVKTGELFF